One and the same sample provided the 21 T cell receptor beta chains below, sequenced in a study of radiotherapy plus CTLA-4 blockade in lung cancer (dated 2018 in TCRdb). Receptors were amplified or captured by the immunoSEQ multiplex PCR assay. Drawn from immuneACCESS, this table holds only the in-frame rearrangements with V and J called that TCRdb kept. Clones are partly lost; checked studies trace under half to an unresolved V gene and leave the rest unexplained. This sample comprises tens of thousands of clones, 65% to 85% of them detected only once. Jointly, the top ten make up about 2.2% of the sample. This sample comprised peripheral blood, obtained from a patient treated with radiotherapy plus ipilimumab. The receptor source for this set is a human donor with non-small cell lung cancer whose response to radiotherapy plus ipilimumab could not be evaluated.

The CDR3 sequence: CASSQQGAHEQYF. The CDR3 DNA reads as TGCGCCAGCAGCCAGCAGGGGGCCCACGAGCAGTACTTC. J is TRBJ2-7 and V is TRBV4-1; 8 bases are a match to TRBD1. V lost 3 bases to trimming and J lost 5 bases; unmatched junction nucleotides: 3. This CDR3 region has 13 residues. The germline V gene has CDR1 MGHRA and CDR2 YSYEKL.

The V call is TRBV10-1, the J call TRBJ2-7; 8 nucleotides line up with TRBD1. The CDR3 is 15 amino acids. Unmatched junction bases numbered 11, after V lost 6 bases and J lost 4 bases. Germline CDR1 and CDR2: WNHNN and SYGVQD (reference sequence). CDR3 nucleotides: TGCGCCAGCAGGACAGGGGATAATCCCCTATACGAGCAGTACTTC. Translating gives CASRTGDNPLYEQYF.

In this sample, this clone turned up a few times. V and J are TRBV7-2 and TRBJ2-7; TRBD1 matches 9 bases. J was trimmed by 2 bases and V by 5 bases; bases with no gene match: 10. The germline gives CDR1 SGHTA, CDR2 FQGNSA. This CDR3 region has 16 residues. Written as DNA, the CDR3 is TGTGCCAGCAGCCCAGGGACAGGGTCGGGTACCTACGAGCAGTACTTC. The encoded protein is CASSPGTGSGTYEQYF.

In the case of this clone: One end of the junction is discordant with germline, which a read error may explain. V is TRBV18 and J is TRBJ2-5, with TRBD2 as a possible D gene (5 bases). This CDR3 has 14 residues. The V gene's germline CDR1 is KGHSH and CDR2 LQKENI. In DNA, the CDR3 is TGTGCCAGCTCCCCACTGAGGGTCCAAGAGACCCAGTACTTC. It is translated as CASSPLRVQETQYF.

This clone has more than one count but fewer than ten. CDR3 in amino acids: CASSPDSSYNEQFF. Written as DNA, the CDR3 is TGCGCCAGCAGCCCGGACAGCTCCTACAATGAGCAGTTCTTC. The gene calls are TRBV5-1 and TRBJ2-1, with a possible D match to TRBD1 (6 bases). The CDR3 extends over 14 amino acids. Germline V CDR1 and CDR2: SGHRS, YFSETQ. V was clipped by 4 bases and J by 0 bases, with 8 bases between them.

The chain links TRBV4-3 to TRBJ2-7; 11 positions match TRBD1. Germline-derived CDR1 and CDR2 are LGHNA and YSLEER. The trim removed 1 base at V and 3 bases at J, leaving 14 bases unmatched. The CDR3 runs to 19 residues. The CDR3 DNA follows: TGCGCCAGCAGCCAAGCCCCGCTCCACGGACAGGGGGCGTTCTACGAGCAGTACTTC. This translates into CASSQAPLHGQGAFYEQYF.

In its sample, this clone was seen once. This chain connects TRBV15 to TRBJ1-1; TRBD1 matches at 9 bases. CDR1 is LNHNV and CDR2 is YYDKDF in the germline V gene (reference sequence). With 0 bases clipped from V and 8 bases from J, the junction kept 13 bases outside the gene matches. The CDR3 is made up of 17 amino acids. CDR3 protein: CATSRDYVNRGPEEAFF. The CDR3 DNA follows: TGTGCCACCAGCAGAGATTACGTAAACAGGGGGCCCGAAGAAGCTTTCTTT.

The rearrangement joins TRBV5-6 to TRBJ1-5; the D gene is possibly TRBD1 (6 bases). Germline CDR1 SGHDT, CDR2 YYEEEE. The V gene lost 3 bases and the J gene lost 4 bases, with 11 bases spanning the gap. The CDR3 runs to 14 residues. CDR3 nucleotide sequence: TGTGCCAGCAGCTGGGGGCAGTTAAATCAGCCCCAGCATTTT. It yields the protein CASSWGQLNQPQHF. Full variable domain (missing parts from reference TRBV5-6 and TRBJ1-5): DAGVTQSPTHLIKTRGQQVTLRCSPKSGHDTVSWYQQALGQGPQFIFQYYEEEERQRGNFPDRFSGHQFPNYSSELNVNALLLGDSALYLCASSWGQLNQPQHFGDGTRLSIL.

The V and J genes are TRBV5-1 and TRBJ2-7, with 11 bases matching TRBD2. V dropped 4 bases and J dropped 3; count of bases not matched to a gene: 3. The CDR3 spans 14 residues. Per the germline V gene, CDR1 is SGHRS and CDR2 is YFSETQ. CDR3 region: CASSEGTSGYEQYF. As DNA, the CDR3 is TGCGCCAGCAGCGAAGGGACTAGCGGCTACGAGCAGTACTTC.

The V call is TRBV5-4, the J call TRBJ1-2; D is perhaps TRBD1 (5 bases). Between the trimmed V and J ends, which lost 0 bases and 4 bases, there was a span of 13 bases. The germline V gene has CDR1 SGHNT and CDR2 YYREEE (reference sequence). The CDR3 spans 15 residues. The chain's CDR3 is CASSLGSRDPYGYTF. CDR3 bases: TGTGCCAGCAGCTTGGGAAGCAGGGATCCCTATGGCTACACCTTC.

The table lists this clone with a few counts. The V gene is TRBV11-2, the J gene TRBJ2-7; 10 bases agree with TRBD1. This CDR3 comprises 15 residues. After removal of 1 base from V and 7 bases from J, the junction contained 7 bases not matched to a gene. CDR1 and CDR2 from the germline V gene are SGHAT and FQNNGV. The CDR3 sequence is CASSLGRDRGREQYF. The CDR3 nucleotides are TGTGCCAGCAGCTTAGGGCGGGACAGGGGTCGGGAGCAGTACTTC.

The gene calls are TRBV14 and TRBJ2-1; tentatively, D is TRBD2 (5 bases). This CDR3 contains 14 residues. Germline CDR1 SGHDN, CDR2 FVKESK. The ends were cut back, 1 base at V and 4 bases at J, with 8 bases in the middle. For the CDR3, the DNA is TGTGCCAGCAGCCAAGTCCGGGGTTACAATGAGCAGTTCTTC. Translating gives CASSQVRGYNEQFF.

V usage is TRBV28 and J usage is TRBJ2-7, with TRBD2 matching over 13 bases. This CDR3 is 15 amino acids long. Trimming removed 6 bases from V and 4 bases from J; junction bases left unmatched: 6. Germline CDR1 is MDHEN and CDR2 is SYDVKM. The CDR3 nucleotides are TGTGCCAGCAGGCCTGGACTAGCGGGAGTATACGAGCAGTACTTC. This encodes CASRPGLAGVYEQYF.

The chain links TRBV6-5 to TRBJ1-2, with D tentatively TRBD1 (5 bases). V shed 0 bases and J shed 5 bases, with 13 bases lying between them. Germline V gene lookup returns CDR1 MNHEY and CDR2 SVGAGI. This CDR3 contains 15 residues. The CDR3 sequence: CASSYSARVGYGYTF. The CDR3 nucleotides read TGTGCCAGCAGTTACTCGGCCAGGGTCGGGTATGGCTACACCTTC.

This clone was picked up one time. The chain combines TRBV2 with TRBJ2-1, with a possible D match to TRBD2 (5 bases). CDR3 length: 16 amino acids. Germline values: CDR1 SNHLY, CDR2 FYNNEI. The germline V and J ends were trimmed by 8 bases and 0 bases, with 17 bases remaining between them. CDR3 sequence reads: CASRREGQISYNEQFF. In nucleotides, the CDR3 is TGTGCCAGCCGACGGGAAGGGCAGATCTCCTACAATGAGCAGTTCTTC.

This rearrangement joins TRBV12-5 to TRBJ2-7, with a possible D match to TRBD1 (6 bases). The CDR3 has 14 residues. The ends were cut back, 1 base at V and 5 bases at J, with 12 bases in the middle. The germline CDR1 and CDR2 sequences are LGHNT and FRNRAP. Here the CDR3 reads CASGLAGQSDEQYF. The DNA of the CDR3 is TGTGCTAGTGGTTTGGCTGGACAGTCCGACGAGCAGTACTTC.

This chain connects TRBV7-3 to TRBJ2-5; D might be TRBD1 (6 bases). The DNA matches TRBJ2-7 better at its end, which makes the J call doubtful. Germline loops: CDR1 SGHTA, CDR2 FQGTGA. CDR3 length equals 18 residues. CDR3 residues: CASSSTPRQVRSSYEQYF. The DNA of the CDR3 is TGTGCCAGCAGCTCGACACCCAGACAGGTTCGGAGCTCCTACGAGCAGTACTTC.

V usage is TRBV5-1 and J usage is TRBJ2-2, with D perhaps matching TRBD2 (7 bases). The germline V and J ends were trimmed by 0 bases and 4 bases, with 13 bases remaining between them. CDR3 size: 16 residues. Germline values: CDR1 SGHRS, CDR2 YFSETQ. This chain's CDR3 is CASSLAGGRGTGELFF. The CDR3 nucleotides read TGCGCCAGCAGCTTGGCGGGGGGCCGCGGCACCGGGGAGCTGTTTTTT. Looking up the rest from reference TRBV5-1 and TRBJ2-2 gives the full variable domain: KAGVTQTPRYLIKTRGQQVTLSCSPISGHRSVSWYQQTPGQGLQFLFEYFSETQRNKGNFPGRFSGRQFSNSRSEMNVSTLELGDSALYLCASSLAGGRGTGELFFGEGSRLTVL.

V gene TRBV7-8 combines with J gene TRBJ2-1; 7 bases align to TRBD2. The germline gives CDR1 SGHVS, CDR2 FQNEAQ. This CDR3 is built from 15 residues. J was trimmed by 4 bases and V by 5 bases; bases with no gene match: 8. The CDR3 nucleotides read TGTGCCAGCAGCCCCATGGGGGGGATATACAATGAGCAGTTCTTC. Protein: CASSPMGGIYNEQFF.

This chain joins TRBV5-5 and TRBJ1-3, with a possible D match to TRBD1 (5 bases). V lost 4 bases and J lost 6, with 17 bases in between. The CDR3 length is 15 residues. Per the germline V gene, CDR1 is SGHKS and CDR2 is YYEKEE (reference sequence). This chain's CDR3 is CASSLGPSLVNTIYF. The CDR3 DNA sequence: TGTGCCAGCAGCCTGGGGCCTTCGCTCGTAAACACCATATATTTT.

There are a few counts of this clone. The rearrangement links TRBV6-6 to TRBJ2-3, with D unclear. Trimming cost V 2 bases and J 2 bases, with 8 bases left between them. The CDR3 is made up of 14 amino acids. CDR1 is MNHNY, CDR2 SVGAGI, per germline (reference sequence). CDR3 DNA sequence: TGTGCCAGCAGTTACGTTGGCTCCACAGATACGCAGTATTTT. It translates to CASSYVGSTDTQYF.